This T cell receptor beta chain was sequenced in a study of blood T cell repertoires in COVID-19. Study information: Italy, Spain and the United States were the sources of the convalescent and acute COVID-19 samples. T cells, B-cell-depleted T cells, or PBMCs supplied cDNA or gDNA.

Deletions cut 5 bases from V and 9 bases from J, with 20 bases between. The CDR3 is 14 residues long. Per the germline V gene, CDR1 is MNHEY and CDR2 is SVGAGI. How the authors handled the data: Reference gene primer amplification gave estimated nucleated cell counts. This table comes from immunoSEQ multiplex PCR, and its TCRdb copy is limited to in-frame clones, with some not included. That table furnishes V, J and clone size, whereas the DNA furnished D and trimming. The sample holds about 82,000 clones, over 80% seen once. The chain uses TRBV6-5 and TRBJ2-7; TRBD2 might be the D (5 bases). What was sequenced was peripheral blood. This TCR derives from a man older than 75 with active or convalescent COVID-19. CDR3 coding DNA: TGTGCCAGCAGTCCCTCGGGGAAACGTAGTCGGCAGTACGTC. It encodes CASSPSGKRSRQYV.